The rows below give T cell receptor beta chains drawn from one sample of a study of regulatory T cells in long-lasting Graves disease. Each CDR3 protein gets one entry after TCRdb re-called the multiplex PCR reads with MiXCR. This sample carries about 290,000 distinct CDR3 sequences, 20% to 25% of them seen once, and the ten largest clones take 56%. The input for sequencing was peripheral blood mononuclear cells (PBMCs), taken when the disease was refractory, from a patient treated with antithyroid drugs. These receptors came from a female donor with Graves disease. Both conserved end residues are part of each CDR3. Fields, in order: V gene, clone size, J gene, D gene, CDR3 protein, CDR3 DNA. A D gene is named only where the DNA matches it firmly. Some rows mark clone size as missing; the rest say once, few, many or name a class of expanded clone.

>TRBV20-1|many|TRBJ2-5|TRBD2
CSAGTSGSQTQYF
TGCAGTGCCGGGACTAGCGGGAGCCAGACCCAGTACTTC
>TRBV4-3|NA|TRBJ2-2|NA
CASSQDDRMPGELFF
TGCGCCAGCAGCCAAGATGACAGGATGCCCGGGGAGCTGTTTTTT
>TRBV29-1|NA|TRBJ2-7|NA
CSGEGDSGEQYF
TGCAGCGGAGAAGGGGATTCCGGCGAGCAGTACTTC
>TRBV2|few|TRBJ2-2|TRBD1
CASSGPGTGTNTGELFF
TGTGCCAGCAGCGGACCCGGGACAGGGACGAACACCGGGGAGCTGTTTTTT
>TRBV28|NA|TRBJ2-4|TRBD1
CASSPPRDRGGKNIRYF
TGTGCCAGCAGTCCACCCCGGGACAGGGGCGGCAAAAACATTCGGTACTTC
>TRBV20-1|many|TRBJ2-7|TRBD2
CSARDTSGSSYEQYF
TGCAGTGCTAGAGACACTAGCGGGAGCTCCTACGAGCAGTACTTC
>TRBV29-1|NA|TRBJ2-5|NA
CSVEGSRTLDQYF
TGCAGCGTTGAAGGTTCAAGGACTTTAGACCAGTACTTC
>TRBV6-1|few|TRBJ2-7|TRBD1
CASTKQGAYEQYF
TGTGCCAGCACTAAACAGGGGGCGTACGAGCAGTACTTC
>TRBV2|many|TRBJ2-4|NA
CASSRGVENIQYF
TGTGCCAGTTCCCGCGGGGTTGAAAACATTCAGTACTTC
>TRBV7-3|many|TRBJ1-1|NA
CASSLTINTEAFF
TGTGCCAGCAGCTTAACGATCAACACTGAAGCTTTCTTT
>TRBV20-1|few|TRBJ1-5|NA
CSAQGDSNQPQHF
TGCAGTGCCCAGGGAGATAGCAATCAGCCCCAGCATTTT
>TRBV4-3|few|TRBJ2-2|NA
CASSQEGGTGELFF
TGCGCCAGCAGCCAAGAAGGGGGCACCGGGGAGCTGTTTTTT
>TRBV11-2|many|TRBJ2-4|NA
CASSGGAAGGTNIQYF
TGTGCCAGCAGCGGAGGGGCGGCAGGGGGAACAAACATTCAGTACTTC
>TRBV19|many|TRBJ2-4|NA
CASSIGAAKNIQYF
TGTGCCAGTAGTATCGGGGCGGCCAAAAACATTCAGTACTTC
>TRBV28|many|TRBJ2-7|NA
CASGADSSYEQYF
TGTGCCAGCGGGGCCGACAGCTCCTACGAGCAGTACTTC
>TRBV5-1|few|TRBJ2-7|TRBD1
CASSFSGTGDEQYF
TGCGCCAGCAGCTTTTCTGGGACAGGGGACGAGCAGTACTTC